The next 27 T cell receptor beta chains were all read from a single sample in a study of cytomegalovirus exposure and HLA in healthy donors. PCR employed 60 Vbeta and 13 Jbeta primers. Libraries were prepared by immunoSEQ multiplex PCR; TCRdb keeps only in-frame clonotypes and omits some of them. The repertoire consists of some 200,000 clones, with around 76% occurring once and the leading ten covering approximately 2%. Material: PBMCs. Every receptor here comes from a woman aged 30 to 39 in good health and CMV-seropositive.

The chain is built from TRBV10-3 and TRBJ2-7; 7 bases agree with TRBD1. The CDR3 spans 14 residues. The V and J ends lost 7 bases and 2 bases, in that order; junction bases with no gene match: 8. Germline V gene data show CDR1 as ENHRY and CDR2 as SYGVKD. CDR3: CAITQDRLTYEQYF. CDR3 in DNA: TGTGCCATCACCCAGGACAGGCTAACCTACGAGCAGTACTTC.

To note about this clone: The same CDR3 is also encoded by other DNA sequences in this sample. V and J are TRBV18 and TRBJ1-1; 7 bases agree with TRBD1. The CDR3 covers 15 residues. V gave up 2 bases and J gave up 0 bases; unmatched junction bases: 3. The germline gives CDR1 KGHSH, CDR2 LQKENI. CDR3 DNA sequence: TGTGCCAGCTCACCAGAGGGACAGATGAACACTGAAGCTTTCTTT. The encoded protein is CASSPEGQMNTEAFF.

V is TRBV7-9 and J is TRBJ2-3, with 8 bases lining up with TRBD2. Germline trimming cut 7 bases from V and 3 bases from J; bases unmatched to any gene: 9. This CDR3 has 15 amino acids. Germline CDR1 and CDR2: SEHNR and FQNEAQ (reference sequence). This CDR3 is CASTNLAGGTDTQYF. CDR3 in DNA: TGTGCCAGCACTAATCTAGCGGGTGGAACAGATACGCAGTATTTT.

The V and J genes are TRBV10-1 and TRBJ2-5; 8 bases line up with TRBD2. Looked up from germline, CDR1 is WNHNN and CDR2 is SYGVQD (reference sequence). This CDR3 is built from 14 residues. Trimming at V came to 3 bases and at J to 5 bases, leaving 5 bases not matched to a gene. CDR3 sequence reads: CASSDGRAGETQYF. In DNA form, the CDR3 reads TGCGCCAGCAGTGACGGGAGGGCCGGGGAGACCCAGTACTTC.

The chain has TRBV7-2 and TRBJ1-6; D uncertain. The CDR3 loop spans 13 amino acids. CDR1 is SGHTA and CDR2 is FQGNSA in the germline V gene. Trimming left V 1 base short and J 9 bases short, with 7 bases between. CDR3 loop: CASSLGGTSPLHF. The CDR3 bases are TGTGCCAGCAGCTTAGGAGGCACTTCACCCCTCCACTTT.

The chain joins TRBV29-1 to TRBJ1-2, with TRBD1 matching 7 bases. This CDR3 region has 13 residues. The J segment lost 5 bases and the V segment lost 3 bases, leaving 6 bases of the junction unmatched. From germline, CDR1 is SQVTM and CDR2 ANQGSEA. The CDR3 sequence: CSVDRGYVYGYTF. The CDR3 DNA sequence: TGCAGCGTTGACAGGGGGTATGTGTATGGCTACACCTTC.

This sequence joins TRBV19 and TRBJ1-1; D remains unclear. The CDR3 sequence is 16 residues long. From germline, CDR1 is LNHDA and CDR2 SQIVND (reference sequence). The V gene lost 3 bases and the J gene lost 1 base, with 15 bases spanning the gap. The CDR3 nucleotides are TGTGCCAGTAGTATGCCCGTGGGCACTCAGAACACTGAAGCTTTCTTT. Translating it yields CASSMPVGTQNTEAFF.

With regard to this clone: The same CDR3 also results from other DNA sequences found in this sample. The rearrangement links TRBV5-1 to TRBJ2-1; possibly TRBD2 for D (5 bases). The germline CDR1 and CDR2 sequences are SGHRS and YFSETQ. The CDR3 covers 15 residues. Trimming removed 0 bases from V and 3 bases from J, with 10 bases in between. DNA of the CDR3: TGCGCCAGCAGCTTGGGGCTAGCTGGCTACAATGAGCAGTTCTTC. Encoded protein: CASSLGLAGYNEQFF.

The chain uses TRBV5-6 and TRBJ2-1, with 8 nucleotides matching TRBD1. The CDR3 is made up of 15 amino acids. The V segment lost 4 bases and the J segment 3 bases; nucleotides outside the gene matches: 6. Germline V gene data show CDR1 as SGHDT and CDR2 as YYEEEE. The DNA of the CDR3 is TGTGCCAGCAGCCTGGACAGGGTAAGCTACAATGAGCAGTTCTTC. It yields the protein CASSLDRVSYNEQFF.

The J gene is TRBJ1-4, the V gene TRBV30; D is perhaps TRBD1 (6 bases). In germline, CDR1 is GTSNPN, CDR2 SVGIG (reference sequence). CDR3 size: 14 residues. With 2 bases removed from V and 8 bases from J, the gap between germline ends came to 15 bases. In DNA form, the CDR3 reads TGTGCCTGGAGTTCAGACGGGAGGGGGGAAAAACTGTTTTTT. Residues: CAWSSDGRGEKLFF.

In nucleotides, the CDR3 is TGTGCTGTGGCAGACAGTTCTAATGAAAAACTGTTTTTT. Protein product: CAVADSSNEKLFF. The V gene is TRBV30, the J gene TRBJ1-4; tentative D call: TRBD1 (5 bases). CDR1 and CDR2 (germline): GTSNPN, SVGIG (reference sequence). The CDR3 runs 13 residues.

The chain has TRBV6-1 and TRBJ2-7; 7 bases match TRBD1. J gave up 7 bases and V 2 bases, and 26 bases lay outside the gene matches. Germline assignment: CDR1 MNHNS and CDR2 SASEGT. This CDR3 comprises 20 residues. The CDR3 DNA reads TGTGCCAGCAGTGAACGTTTTGGGAGTTGGACAGGCGATTTCTATTGGGAGCAGTACTTC. It is translated as CASSERFGSWTGDFYWEQYF.

This chain uses TRBV14 with TRBJ2-1; tentatively, D is TRBD2 (5 bases). Trimming took 0 bases from V and 7 from J, leaving 22 bases between them. This CDR3 comprises 18 residues. CDR1 is SGHDN, CDR2 FVKESK, per germline. CDR3 in amino acids: CASSQDRTGMRLGNEQFF. CDR3 in DNA: TGTGCCAGCAGCCAAGACCGGACGGGGATGCGCCTAGGTAATGAGCAGTTCTTC. Based on the CDR3 plus reference TRBV14 and TRBJ2-1, the full variable domain is EAGVTQFPSHSVIEKGQTVTLRCDPISGHDNLYWYRRVMGKEIKFLLHFVKESKQDESGMPNNRFLAERTGGTYSTLKVQPAELEDSGVYFCASSQDRTGMRLGNEQFFGPGTRLTVL.

The chain is built from TRBV2 and TRBJ2-1; 16 positions agree with TRBD2. Germline CDR1 reads SNHLY; CDR2 reads FYNNEI. V was pared by 8 bases and J by 9 bases, with 7 bases of the junction left unmatched. This CDR3 comprises 15 residues. CDR3 in amino acids: CASQGTSGGAREQFF. The CDR3 DNA is TGTGCCAGCCAGGGGACTAGCGGGGGGGCCCGTGAGCAGTTCTTC.

V usage is TRBV7-2 and J usage is TRBJ1-1, with a weak D call TRBD1 (5 bases). CDR1 is SGHTA, CDR2 FQGNSA, per germline. The CDR3 extends over 15 amino acids. V was pared by 2 bases and J by 0 bases, with 10 bases between. The CDR3 DNA reads as TGTGCCAGCAGCTTATACCGGACACTGAACACTGAAGCTTTCTTT. It encodes CASSLYRTLNTEAFF.

This chain joins TRBV7-9 and TRBJ1-1; D gene uncertain. The CDR3 spans 14 residues. Germline V gene sequence: CDR1 SEHNR, CDR2 FQNEAQ (reference sequence). Between the trimmed V and J ends, which lost 0 bases and 1 base, there was a span of 6 bases. The CDR3 loop reads CASSLAGENTEAFF. CDR3 bases: TGTGCCAGCAGCTTAGCGGGAGAGAACACTGAAGCTTTCTTT.

This chain joins TRBV18 and TRBJ1-1; a weak D match, TRBD1 (5 bases). There are 15 residues in the CDR3. The germline V gene encodes CDR1 KGHSH and CDR2 LQKENI. The ends were cut back, 3 bases at V and 1 base at J, with 12 bases in the middle. Here the CDR3 reads CASSPGPGPNTEAFF. As DNA, the CDR3 is TGTGCCAGCTCACCGGGGCCCGGGCCGAACACTGAAGCTTTCTTT. The complete variable domain, with remaining parts taken from reference TRBV18 and TRBJ1-1, reads NAGVMQNPRHLVRRRGQEARLRCSPMKGHSHVYWYRQLPEEGLKFMVYLQKENIIDESGMPKERFSAEFPKEGPSILRIQQVVRGDSAAYFCASSPGPGPNTEAFFGQGTRLTVV.

In this sample, this clone turned up once. The V gene is TRBV9, the J gene TRBJ2-3; D uncertain. The germline V gene has CDR1 SGDLS and CDR2 YYNGEE. V was clipped by 4 bases and J by 2 bases, with 11 bases between them. The CDR3 sequence is 14 residues long. The CDR3 nucleotides are TGTGCCAGCAGCACCCGTGTAGCCACAGATACGCAGTATTTT. Translation: CASSTRVATDTQYF.

This clone turned up a few times. The chain combines TRBV7-2 with TRBJ1-6, with a tentative D call TRBD1 (6 bases). CDR3 length: 17 residues. Trimming took off 0 bases at V and 7 bases at J, with 16 bases between the two ends. Looked up from germline, CDR1 is SGHTA and CDR2 is FQGNSA. The CDR3 spells CASSLASAGVRNSPLHF. The CDR3 DNA follows: TGTGCCAGCAGCTTAGCATCGGCAGGGGTGAGGAATTCACCCCTCCACTTT.

This clone was found a few times. The chain has TRBV7-2 and TRBJ1-6; 12 nucleotides agree with TRBD1. Germline loops: CDR1 SGHTA, CDR2 FQGNSA. The CDR3 is 19 residues long. V lost 5 bases to trimming and J lost 9 bases; unmatched junction nucleotides: 17. The CDR3 reads CASSPFRFLGQGASSPLHF. CDR3 in DNA: TGTGCCAGCAGCCCGTTTAGGTTCCTGGGACAGGGGGCGAGTTCACCCCTCCACTTT.

The chain links TRBV20-1 to TRBJ2-1; TRBD1 is a possible D gene (5 bases). CDR3 length: 11 amino acids. In germline, CDR1 is DFQATT, CDR2 SNEGSKA (reference sequence). Trimming left V 3 bases short and J 10 bases short, with 10 bases between. For the CDR3, the DNA is TGCAGTGCTAGGTGGGGCATGGAGCAGTTCTTC. Translated: CSARWGMEQFF.

This CDR3 is CASSPGTGNYGYTF. The CDR3 DNA follows: TGTGCCAGCAGCCCCGGGACAGGGAACTATGGCTACACCTTC. This chain uses TRBV5-6 with TRBJ1-2; 9 positions agree with TRBD1. The germline V gene encodes CDR1 SGHDT and CDR2 YYEEEE. The CDR3 is 14 residues long. Trimming removed 4 bases from V and 2 bases from J; junction bases left unmatched: 3.

The genes are TRBV18 and TRBJ2-5, with TRBD2 matching 7 bases. The trim removed 2 bases at V and 5 bases at J, leaving 8 bases unmatched. Germline V gene sequence: CDR1 KGHSH, CDR2 LQKENI. The CDR3 has 15 amino acids. This CDR3 is CASSPGGGGLETQYF. The CDR3, as DNA: TGTGCCAGCTCACCAGGCGGCGGGGGTTTGGAGACCCAGTACTTC. The full variable domain, with the rest looked up from reference TRBV18 and TRBJ2-5, is NAGVMQNPRHLVRRRGQEARLRCSPMKGHSHVYWYRQLPEEGLKFMVYLQKENIIDESGMPKERFSAEFPKEGPSILRIQQVVRGDSAAYFCASSPGGGGLETQYFGPGTRLLVL.

This chain joins TRBV6-1 and TRBJ1-1, with 9 bases aligning to TRBD1. Germline V gene data show CDR1 as MNHNS and CDR2 as SASEGT. V dropped 6 bases and J dropped 1; count of bases not matched to a gene: 6. The CDR3 is made up of 15 amino acids. The CDR3 coding sequence is TGTGCCAGCAGGGGACAGGGCGCCGGGAACACTGAAGCTTTCTTT. This gives the protein CASRGQGAGNTEAFF.

The genes are TRBV4-3 and TRBJ2-5; 8 bases fit TRBD2. CDR3 length equals 16 residues. V was pared by 0 bases and J by 4 bases, with 7 bases of the junction left unmatched. Germline V gene lookup returns CDR1 LGHNA and CDR2 YSLEER. The CDR3 nucleotides are TGCGCCAGCAGCCAAGATCTGAGCGGGAGATTAGAGACCCAGTACTTC. As protein: CASSQDLSGRLETQYF.

J is TRBJ2-2 and V is TRBV10-2; D may be TRBD1 (7 bases). This CDR3 is built from 15 residues. Trimming shortened V by 8 bases and J by 2 bases, and 15 bases separated the two germline ends. Per germline, CDR1 WSHSY and CDR2 SAAADI. CDR3 sequence reads: CASEDRAGNTGELFF. CDR3 nucleotides: TGCGCCAGCGAAGACAGGGCGGGAAACACCGGGGAGCTGTTTTTT.

The V and J genes are TRBV18 and TRBJ1-3; 8 nucleotides agree with TRBD1. Trimming removed 3 bases from V and 4 bases from J; junction bases left unmatched: 17. This CDR3 is 19 amino acids long. The V gene's germline CDR1 is KGHSH and CDR2 LQKENI. The DNA of the CDR3 is TGTGCCAGCTCACCGCGAAACGCTCAACGGTGGACAGGGGGAAACACCATATATTTT. As protein: CASSPRNAQRWTGGNTIYF.